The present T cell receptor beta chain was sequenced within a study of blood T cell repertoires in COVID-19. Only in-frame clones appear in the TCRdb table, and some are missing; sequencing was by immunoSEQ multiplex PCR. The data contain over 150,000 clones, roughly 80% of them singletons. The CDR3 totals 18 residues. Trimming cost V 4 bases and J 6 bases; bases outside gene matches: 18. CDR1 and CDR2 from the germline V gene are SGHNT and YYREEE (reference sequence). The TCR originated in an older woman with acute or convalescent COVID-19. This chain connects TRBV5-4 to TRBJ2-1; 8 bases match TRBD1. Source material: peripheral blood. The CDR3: CASSAWELRGLQGNEQFF. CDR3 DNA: TGTGCCAGCAGCGCTTGGGAACTCAGGGGGCTTCAGGGCAATGAGCAGTTCTTC.